The clone carrying this T cell receptor beta chain came up a few times. Repertoires were generated with immunoSEQ multiplex PCR, while TCRdb's copy carries only in-frame clones and drops some. The sample lists approximately 100,000 clones, roughly 80% occurring once. This sample was included in a study of blood T cell repertoires in COVID-19. The CDR3 loop spans 13 amino acids. Per germline, CDR1 SEHNR and CDR2 FQNEAQ (reference sequence). V shed 1 base, J shed 6 bases, and the junction held 2 bases outside the gene matches. The sequenced sample consisted of peripheral blood. The chain recombines TRBV7-9 with TRBJ1-2; TRBD1 matches 7 bases. The sequence derives from a woman older than 75 with acute or convalescent COVID-19. CDR3 protein: CASSLGQGDGYTF. Written as DNA, the CDR3 is TGTGCCAGCAGCTTAGGGCAGGGGGATGGCTACACCTTC.